This entry concerns a single TCR beta chain. Its antigen is not known. A much bigger clone sits one base away, suggesting this may be a read error. Trimming shortened V by 2 bases and J by 7 bases, and 12 bases separated the two germline ends. The CDR3 runs 14 residues. Germline assignment: CDR1 LNHNV and CDR2 YYDKDF (reference sequence). cDNA libraries for TCR beta contained unique molecular identifiers. Once about 0.9 to 11 million T cells were used, a few hundred thousand cDNA molecules resulted. TCRdb re-called the PCR reads through MiXCR, storing one row per CDR3 protein. The data show roughly 180,000 distinct CDR3 sequences, with approximately 28% seen just once and around 1.5% held by the top ten. The data originate from a study of post-analysis software for immune sequencing data. Background on the study: The cohort encompassed relapsing-remitting, secondary progressive and progressive-relapsing multiple sclerosis disease courses.

Study results and caveats: Patients had higher frequencies than controls of about 5 TRBV segments, including TRBV5-6, TRBV5-1 and TRBV20-1. By F measure, strong co-clustering occurred among samples prepared in the same batch.

Sequencing used blood. This receptor was identified in a girl aged 5 to 17 with multiple sclerosis. V is TRBV15 and J is TRBJ1-5, with a weak D call TRBD1 (6 bases). The CDR3 sequence: CATSRPEGDQPQHF. In DNA, the CDR3 is TGTGCCACCAGCAGACCTGAGGGGGACCAGCCCCAGCATTTT.